One sample yielded the 5 T cell receptor beta chains listed below, sequenced in a study of CD8 T cells in Susac syndrome. cDNA came from about 0.46 to 1 ug RNA primed by random hexamers. Each CDR3 protein gets one entry after TCRdb re-called the immunoSEQ multiplex PCR reads with MiXCR. This table holds 160,000 or so distinct CDR3 sequences, 90% to 95% found once. Sequencing input: CD4+ T cells from PBMCs. These receptors were collected from a human donor in good health.

This chain uses TRBV2 with TRBJ2-2, with 9 bases lining up with TRBD1. This CDR3 has 15 amino acids. CDR1 and CDR2 from the germline V gene are SNHLY and FYNNEI. Unmatched junction bases numbered 0, after V lost 4 bases and J lost 0 bases. CDR3 nucleotide sequence: TGTGCCAGCAGTGGGACAGGGGCGAACACCGGGGAGCTGTTTTTT. Translating gives CASSGTGANTGELFF.

This clonotype was seen repeatedly, ten times or more. The chain links TRBV12-3 or TRBV12-4 to TRBJ2-5, with D uncertain. The CDR3 contains 11 residues. The V gene lost 6 bases and the J gene lost 2 bases, with 4 bases spanning the gap. The CDR3 here is CASSLQETQYF. The DNA of the CDR3 is TGTGCCAGCAGCTTACAAGAGACCCAGTACTTC.

V and J are TRBV9 and TRBJ2-3; 7 positions match TRBD1. The V gene end was trimmed by 5 bases and the J gene end by 2 bases; junction bases not matched to a gene: 5. Per the germline V gene, CDR1 is SGDLS and CDR2 is YYNGEE. The CDR3 consists of 14 residues. CDR3 sequence: CASRQGTNTDTQYF. The CDR3 nucleotides read TGTGCCAGCAGACAGGGGACGAACACAGATACGCAGTATTTT.

The V and J genes are TRBV12-3 or TRBV12-4 and TRBJ2-7; 9 bases match TRBD1. CDR3 length equals 14 residues. J was trimmed by 4 bases and V by 2 bases; bases with no gene match: 3. The CDR3 loop reads CASSLSDRGYEQYF. CDR3 nucleotides: TGTGCCAGCAGTTTATCGGACAGGGGATACGAGCAGTACTTC.

This chain connects TRBV2 to TRBJ2-1; TRBD2 aligns across 13 bases. This CDR3 spans 13 amino acids. The trim removed 6 bases at V and 7 bases at J, leaving 0 bases unmatched. Per the germline V gene, CDR1 is SNHLY and CDR2 is FYNNEI. The CDR3, as DNA: TGTGCCAGCAGGACTAGCGGGGGGAATGAGCAGTTCTTC. It yields the protein CASRTSGGNEQFF.